This is a list of T cell receptor beta chains from one sample in a study of OX40 agonist ivuxolimab in advanced cancers. Sequencing used immunoSEQ multiplex PCR; TCRdb keeps in-frame clones, though not all of them. Of some 89,000 clones listed, 80% to 90% are singletons. The sequencing used CD4+ or CD8+ T cells sorted from blood, collected in a trial of the OX40 agonist ivuxolimab. These receptors originate from an adult with an advanced solid tumor such as melanoma, head and neck, liver or kidney cancer. The CDR3 runs from the conserved cysteine through the conserved F or W. D genes are given only for firm matches. The listing skips clone size in some rows; elsewhere it reads once, few, many or a size class.

cdr3_aa cdr3_nt v_call cdr3_length clone_size d_call j_call
CASSPLGLAGRTDTQYF TGTGCCAGCAGCCCCCTAGGACTAGCGGGGCGCACAGATACGCAGTATTTT TRBV7-3 17 - TRBD2 TRBJ2-3
CASSHREIEKLFF TGTGCCAGCAGCCACCGGGAAATTGAAAAACTGTTTTTT TRBV4-2 13 - - TRBJ1-4
CASSATGGWEQYF TGCGCCAGCAGCGCGACAGGGGGCTGGGAGCAGTACTTC TRBV5-1 13 - TRBD1 TRBJ2-7
CASSFTRQEDTQYF TGTGCCAGCAGCTTTACGCGACAGGAAGATACGCAGTATTTT TRBV7-9 14 few - TRBJ2-3
CASSFGAGGGETQYF TGCGCCAGCAGCTTTGGTGCAGGGGGCGGAGAGACCCAGTACTTC TRBV5-1 15 - TRBD1 TRBJ2-5
CASSWGTGVTGELFF TGTGCCAGCAGCTGGGGGACAGGGGTCACCGGGGAGCTGTTTTTT TRBV7-2 15 - TRBD1 TRBJ2-2
CASRQGQVGYGYTF TGTGCCAGCAGACAGGGGCAGGTCGGCTATGGCTACACCTTC TRBV28 14 - TRBD1 TRBJ1-2
CASSLRPSNTEAFF TGTGCCAGCAGCCTACGACCGTCAAACACTGAAGCTTTCTTT TRBV9 14 - - TRBJ1-1
CASSKQGSYNSPLHF TGTGCCAGCAGCAAACAGGGGTCCTATAATTCACCCCTCCACTTT TRBV7-3 15 - TRBD1 TRBJ1-6
CASSKARQGVNSPLHF TGTGCCAGCAGCAAAGCTCGCCAGGGGGTTAATTCACCCCTCCACTTT TRBV21-1 16 few - TRBJ1-6
CASSKWTGGNSPLHF TGTGCCAGCAGTAAGTGGACAGGGGGGAATTCACCCCTCCACTTT TRBV7-9 15 - TRBD1 TRBJ1-6
CASSGRQIDSGNTIYF TGTGCCAGCAGCGGCAGACAGATCGACTCTGGAAACACCATATATTTT TRBV9 16 - - TRBJ1-3
CASRSTGAPYEQYF TGTGCCAGCCGAAGTACGGGAGCCCCCTACGAGCAGTACTTC TRBV28 14 once - TRBJ2-7
CASTGTTTDTQYF TGTGCCAGCACCGGGACCACCACAGATACGCAGTATTTT TRBV2 13 - - TRBJ2-3
CASSSGRHTDTQYF TGTGCCAGCAGCTCAGGCAGGCATACAGATACGCAGTATTTT TRBV11-2 14 - - TRBJ2-3
CASSPLGTVTTPHEQYF TGTGCCAGCAGCCCCTTGGGGACCGTGACGACCCCCCACGAGCAGTACTTC TRBV5-4 17 - - TRBJ2-7
CASSFDRDSYNEQFF TGTGCCAGTAGTTTCGACAGGGACTCATACAATGAGCAGTTCTTC TRBV19 15 - - TRBJ2-1
CASSLSPGLRETQYF TGTGCCAGCAGTTTATCACCGGGATTGAGGGAGACCCAGTACTTC TRBV27 15 - - TRBJ2-5
CASSSWASGGRSYEQYF TGTGCCAGCAGCTCCTGGGCAAGCGGGGGCCGCTCCTACGAGCAGTACTTC TRBV5-6 17 - TRBD2 TRBJ2-7
CASTRQGASQHF TGTGCCAGCACAAGACAGGGGGCATCCCAGCATTTT TRBV6-6 12 - TRBD1 TRBJ1-5
CASSQDITSGGAGQFF TGCGCCAGCAGCCAAGATATAACTAGCGGGGGGGCGGGGCAGTTCTTC TRBV4-1 16 - TRBD2 TRBJ2-1
CASSPNRGTETQYF TGTGCCAGCAGCCCTAACAGGGGAACAGAGACCCAGTACTTC TRBV5-4 14 - TRBD1 TRBJ2-5
CASSLVVGYDTGELFF TGCGCCAGCAGCTTGGTGGTAGGGTATGACACCGGGGAGCTGTTTTTT TRBV5-1 16 - - TRBJ2-2
CASSFTMSNQPQHF TGTGCCAGCAGTTTCACAATGAGCAATCAGCCCCAGCATTTT TRBV28 14 - - TRBJ1-5
CAWNRAKGYTF TGTGCCTGGAACAGGGCGAAAGGCTACACCTTC TRBV30 11 - - TRBJ1-2
CASSFTGTAKNIQYF TGTGCCAGCAGTTTTACCGGGACAGCCAAAAACATTCAGTACTTC TRBV28 15 - - TRBJ2-4